This entry features one T cell receptor beta chain sequence. The data were taken from a study of beta chain features in type 1 diabetes. Staining for CD45RO/CCR7/CD25/CD127/CD95/CD27 allowed sorting of CD4+ naive, central memory, regulatory and stem cell-like memory cells. What was sequenced were expressed TCRB transcripts, since all of the isolated RNA had been reverse transcribed. Assay: immunoSEQ multiplex PCR; the TCRdb copy retains only in-frame clones and omits some. Among approximately 380,000 clones, more than 12% were seen once, and the ten largest hold approximately 0.019%. This CDR3 has 14 residues. Per the germline V gene, CDR1 is SEHNR and CDR2 is FQNEAQ (reference sequence). V was trimmed by 1 base and J by 0 bases, leaving 7 bases between them.

This TCR was recovered from a woman under 30 in good health. This sequence joins TRBV7-9 and TRBJ2-7; D remains ambiguous. The specimen was naive CD4+ T cells from blood. This CDR3 reads CASSLVQSSYEQYF. CDR3 sequence (DNA): TGTGCCAGCAGCTTAGTACAGAGCTCCTACGAGCAGTACTTC.